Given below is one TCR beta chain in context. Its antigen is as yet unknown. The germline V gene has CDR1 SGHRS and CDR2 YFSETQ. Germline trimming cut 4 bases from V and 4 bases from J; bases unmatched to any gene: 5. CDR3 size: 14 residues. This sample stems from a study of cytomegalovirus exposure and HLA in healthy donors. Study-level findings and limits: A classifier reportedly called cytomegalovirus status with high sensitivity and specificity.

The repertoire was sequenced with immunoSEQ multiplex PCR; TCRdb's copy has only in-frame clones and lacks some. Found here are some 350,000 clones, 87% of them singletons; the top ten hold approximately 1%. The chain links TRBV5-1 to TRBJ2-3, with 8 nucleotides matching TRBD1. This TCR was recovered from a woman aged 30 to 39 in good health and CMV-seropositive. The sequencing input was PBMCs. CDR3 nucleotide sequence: TGCGCCAGCAGCCCAAGGACAGGGCCAGATACGCAGTATTTT. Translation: CASSPRTGPDTQYF.